This TCR beta chain is from a study of TIL therapy for anti-PD-1-resistant metastatic lung cancer. Turning to the study itself: Tumors were harvested before any PD-1/PD-L1 blockade. Overall study results and limits: This highly selected cohort may not generalize to typical lung cancer patients.

Worth noting for this clone: What it recognizes is unknown.

Described time point: pre-treatment sample, taken before nivolumab and TIL therapy. Enrollment ran from late 2017 to early 2020. The trim removed 6 bases at V and 9 bases at J, leaving 15 bases unmatched. The CDR3 runs 15 residues. The germline gives CDR1 MNHEY, CDR2 SMNVEV (reference sequence). The immunoSEQ assay was v3. The assay was immunoSEQ multiplex PCR, and TCRdb's table has in-frame clones only and misses some. The table shows tens of thousands of clones, with more than 60% occurring only once. Sample: blood, taken at baseline. The chain is built from TRBV27 and TRBJ1-2; 8 bases are shared with TRBD1. The TCR originated in a person aged 25 to 79 with non-small cell lung cancer. This chain's CDR3 is CASRSPQGASFSYTF. Here the CDR3 DNA reads TGTGCCAGCAGGTCCCCTCAGGGGGCCTCCTTTAGCTACACCTTC.